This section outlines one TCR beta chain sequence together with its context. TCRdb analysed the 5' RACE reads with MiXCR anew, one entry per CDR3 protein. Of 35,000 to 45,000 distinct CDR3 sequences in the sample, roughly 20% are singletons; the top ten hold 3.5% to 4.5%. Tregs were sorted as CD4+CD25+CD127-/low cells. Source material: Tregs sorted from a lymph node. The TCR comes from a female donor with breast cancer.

The CDR3 region has the DNA TGCGCCAGCAGAACGACAGGGGGCGGCATGGGGGAGCAGTTCTTC. It translates to CASRTTGGGMGEQFF. The V gene is TRBV5-1, the J gene TRBJ2-1; 10 bases line up with TRBD1. The trim removed 5 bases at V and 10 bases at J, leaving 12 bases unmatched. Germline CDR1 reads SGHRS; CDR2 reads YFSETQ. This CDR3 is built from 15 residues.